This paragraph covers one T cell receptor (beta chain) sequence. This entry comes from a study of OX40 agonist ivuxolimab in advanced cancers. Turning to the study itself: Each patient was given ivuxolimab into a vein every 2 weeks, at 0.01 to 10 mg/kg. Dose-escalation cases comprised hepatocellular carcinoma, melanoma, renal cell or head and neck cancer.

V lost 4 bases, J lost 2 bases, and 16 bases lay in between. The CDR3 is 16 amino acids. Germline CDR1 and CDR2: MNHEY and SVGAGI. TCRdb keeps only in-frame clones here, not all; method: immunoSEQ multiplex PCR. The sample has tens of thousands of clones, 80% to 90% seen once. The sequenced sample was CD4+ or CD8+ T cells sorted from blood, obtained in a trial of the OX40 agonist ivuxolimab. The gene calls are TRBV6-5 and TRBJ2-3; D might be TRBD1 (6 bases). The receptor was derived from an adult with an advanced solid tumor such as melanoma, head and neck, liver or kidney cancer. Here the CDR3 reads CASSFSGQTNTDTQYF. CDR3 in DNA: TGTGCCAGCAGTTTTTCCGGACAGACGAACACAGATACGCAGTATTTT.